One sample yielded the 9 T cell receptor beta chains listed below, sequenced in a study of control samples from healthy donors and cancer patients. Profiling relied on immunoSEQ multiplex PCR, and the TCRdb table lists in-frame clones only, not all of them. The data hold about 79,000 clones, with over 85% observed a single time. The specimen was PBMCs. The source is a woman between 40 and 55 years old with lung cancer.

The V gene is TRBV24-1, the J gene TRBJ1-2, with D possibly being TRBD1 (5 bases). The V end was cut by 2 bases, the J end by 6 bases, with 18 bases between. The CDR3 has 16 residues. CDR1 KGHDR and CDR2 SFDVKD come from the germline V gene. The CDR3, as DNA: TGTGCCACCAGTGATTCCCGGCCGGGGCGCTGGAATGGCTACACCTTC. It is translated as CATSDSRPGRWNGYTF.

The chain couples TRBV5-1 to TRBJ1-6, with D perhaps TRBD1 (6 bases). The V and J ends lost 4 bases and 5 bases respectively, with 25 bases between them. The CDR3 is made up of 19 amino acids. CDR1 is SGHRS and CDR2 is YFSETQ in the germline V gene. The CDR3 DNA reads as TGCGCCAGCAGCCCCTCAATTTCCGTACAGGGCGGGCATAATTCACCCCTCCACTTT. Its protein is CASSPSISVQGGHNSPLHF.

The V call is TRBV6-4, the J call TRBJ2-1; 9 bases line up with TRBD1. Looked up from germline, CDR1 is MRHNA and CDR2 is SNTAGT. CDR3 length: 14 amino acids. The V gene end was trimmed by 2 bases and the J gene end by 13 bases; junction bases not matched to a gene: 9. CDR3 in amino acids: CASSDTGQGRVQFF. The DNA for the CDR3 is TGTGCCAGCAGTGACACGGGACAGGGAAGGGTCCAGTTCTTC.

Turning to this clone: Other DNA sequences in this specimen translate into the identical CDR3. CDR3 coding DNA: TGTGCCAGCAGTTTGGCAGTTAATCAGCCCCAGCATTTT. Its translation: CASSLAVNQPQHF. The chain carries TRBV27 and TRBJ1-5, with D hard to call. Germline V lookup: CDR1 MNHEY, CDR2 SMNVEV (reference sequence). V was pared by 3 bases and J by 4 bases, with 7 bases between. The CDR3 has 13 amino acids.

The gene calls are TRBV7-9 and TRBJ2-1; 10 bases are shared with TRBD1. There are 13 residues in the CDR3. V trimming: 10 bases; J trimming: 8 bases; junction bases outside the gene matches: 8. Germline lookup yields CDR1 SEHNR and CDR2 FQNEAQ (reference sequence). The CDR3 loop is CATMTGGTYEQFF. The CDR3 DNA reads TGTGCCACCATGACAGGGGGCACGTATGAGCAGTTCTTC. Full variable domain (rest looked up from reference TRBV7-9 and TRBJ2-1): DTGVSQNPRHKITKRGQNVTFRCDPISEHNRLYWYRQTLGQGPEFLTYFQNEAQLEKSRLLSDRFSAERPKGSFSTLEIQRTEQGDSAMYLCATMTGGTYEQFFGPGTRLTVL.

The gene calls are TRBV19 and TRBJ2-2, with 9 bases lining up with TRBD1. V trimming: 6 bases; J trimming: 7 bases; junction bases outside the gene matches: 12. The germline V gene encodes CDR1 LNHDA and CDR2 SQIVND (reference sequence). The CDR3 is 16 amino acids. CDR3 protein: CASSETGTGYHGELFF. The CDR3 DNA is TGTGCCAGTAGCGAAACCGGGACAGGGTATCACGGGGAGCTGTTTTTT.

This clone is a singleton in its sample. The chain carries TRBV27 and TRBJ2-3; D is perhaps TRBD2 (5 bases). The ends were cut back, 0 bases at V and 6 bases at J, with 16 bases in the middle. The CDR3 is 16 amino acids. Looked up from germline, CDR1 is MNHEY and CDR2 is SMNVEV (reference sequence). The DNA for the CDR3 is TGTGCCAGCAGTTTATCGTGGAGGCAGGCCCGGGATACGCAGTATTTT. Translated, it gives CASSLSWRQARDTQYF.

The chain is built from TRBV6-5 and TRBJ1-5; the D is unclear. There are 13 residues in the CDR3. CDR1 and CDR2 (germline): MNHEY, SVGAGI. V was cut by 5 bases and J by 6 bases, with 11 bases left in between. The CDR3 reads CASSPRSGQPQHF. CDR3 DNA sequence: TGTGCCAGCAGTCCCCGGTCAGGTCAGCCCCAGCATTTT.

The rearrangement uses TRBV7-9 and TRBJ2-2; perhaps TRBD2 as D (7 bases). Germline lookup yields CDR1 SEHNR and CDR2 FQNEAQ (reference sequence). Trimming pared 1 base from V and 0 bases from J, leaving 18 bases between. The CDR3 loop spans 19 amino acids. The CDR3 reads CASSLGGRGLKTNTGELFF. The CDR3 DNA is TGTGCCAGCAGCTTAGGCGGGCGGGGGCTAAAAACGAACACCGGGGAGCTGTTTTTT.